Listed here is a single T cell receptor beta chain. Its cognate antigen is unknown. Sequencing used immunoSEQ multiplex PCR; TCRdb keeps in-frame clones, though not all of them. This table has roughly 120,000 clones, around 94% appearing once. This record belongs to a study of brain T cells in children with intractable seizures. Study-level findings and limits: Patients' HCMV serostatus was unknown; virus specificity rests on CDR3 similarity alone. Clones missing pre-surgery may reflect undersampling of that blood sample.

The CDR3 consists of 16 residues. The V and J ends lost 6 bases and 2 bases, in that order; junction bases with no gene match: 9. Per germline, CDR1 MDHEN and CDR2 SYDVKM. Sequencing was limited to surgery cases with top T cell transcript signatures in brain tissue. At least one anti-epileptic drug was given before surgery. The receptor was isolated from a boy in the first two years of life with hemimegalencephaly and intractable seizures. The chain has TRBV28 and TRBJ2-1; 8 bases match TRBD2. Sequencing was performed on peripheral blood, taken at surgery. The CDR3 protein is CASRYSPGLAYNEQFF. The CDR3 bases are TGTGCCAGCAGGTACTCGCCGGGACTAGCCTACAATGAGCAGTTCTTC.